This entry lists 17 T cell receptor beta chains sequenced from one sample in a study of cytotoxic CD8 clonotypes in ibrutinib-treated CLL. The method was immunoSEQ multiplex PCR; TCRdb's version includes in-frame clones alone and lacks a portion of them. The sample has over 14,000 clones; around 67% are singletons. The sample was PBMCs, taken before ibrutinib treatment. These receptors were collected from a human donor with chronic lymphocytic leukemia.

This chain joins TRBV19 and TRBJ1-5; D is unclear. Deletions cut 0 bases from V and 9 bases from J, with 9 bases between. Germline V lookup: CDR1 LNHDA, CDR2 SQIVND (reference sequence). The CDR3 is 13 amino acids. The CDR3 here is CASSIDLSRPQHF. The CDR3 bases are TGTGCCAGTAGTATAGATCTTTCCCGGCCCCAGCATTTT.

V gene TRBV20-1 combines with J gene TRBJ2-5; TRBD1 is a possible D gene (5 bases). The germline V gene has CDR1 DFQATT and CDR2 SNEGSKA (reference sequence). The V end lost 5 bases, the J end lost 5 bases, and 9 bases lay between the germline ends. The CDR3 consists of 11 residues. Written as DNA, the CDR3 is TGCAGTGCTGGGGCCGCGGAGACCCAGTACTTC. Translated: CSAGAAETQYF.

In its sample, this clone was seen a few times. V is TRBV5-1 and J is TRBJ2-7; 11 nucleotides align to TRBD1. Per the germline V gene, CDR1 is SGHRS and CDR2 is YFSETQ. This CDR3 spans 15 amino acids. Trimming removed 5 bases from V and 1 base from J; junction bases left unmatched: 5. Written as DNA, the CDR3 is TGCGCCAGCAGGAACCGGGACAGGGGGTCCTACGAGCAGTACTTC. This codes for CASRNRDRGSYEQYF.

For the CDR3, the DNA is TGTGCCAGCAGTTTTTTTGGCGGAAGGGGCAATGAGCAGTTCTTC. It is translated as CASSFFGGRGNEQFF. The chain recombines TRBV28 with TRBJ2-1; D possibly corresponds to TRBD1 (5 bases). The V gene lost 3 bases and the J gene lost 6 bases, with 15 bases spanning the gap. CDR1 is MDHEN, CDR2 SYDVKM, per germline. CDR3 length: 15 amino acids.

This clone has only a few counts. This chain joins TRBV7-9 and TRBJ2-5; maybe TRBD1 (5 bases). Between the trimmed V and J ends, which lost 5 bases and 4 bases, there was a span of 11 bases. The CDR3 sequence is 13 residues long. CDR1 and CDR2 from the germline V gene are SEHNR and FQNEAQ (reference sequence). The CDR3 protein is CASSPKGPETQYF. The CDR3 bases are TGTGCCAGCAGCCCCAAGGGGCCAGAGACCCAGTACTTC.

The J gene is TRBJ2-1, the V gene TRBV10-3, with 8 bases lining up with TRBD2. The CDR3 sequence is 13 residues long. V was pared by 11 bases and J by 7 bases, with 10 bases of the junction left unmatched. Germline V gene sequence: CDR1 ENHRY, CDR2 SYGVKD. This CDR3 reads CAARTSLGNEQFF. The DNA for the CDR3 is TGTGCCGCCCGGACTAGCCTTGGAAATGAGCAGTTCTTC.

DNA of the CDR3: TGTGCCAGAAGCCTCCAGGGTGGGGCTGAAGCTTTCTTT. Its protein is CARSLQGGAEAFF. The rearrangement joins TRBV5-3 to TRBJ1-1, with a tentative D call TRBD1 (5 bases). TRBV5-3 is an open reading frame whose function is uncertain. V was clipped by 4 bases and J by 6 bases, with 13 bases between them. The CDR3 is made up of 13 amino acids.

The V gene is TRBV4-2, the J gene TRBJ1-5; 9 positions agree with TRBD1. The CDR3 is 17 amino acids. Germline lookup yields CDR1 LGHNA and CDR2 YNFKEQ. V was pared by 4 bases and J by 1 base, with 8 bases of the junction left unmatched. CDR3 protein: CASSPESGQGSNQPQHF. The CDR3 nucleotides read TGTGCCAGCAGCCCAGAATCGGGACAGGGAAGCAATCAGCCCCAGCATTTT.

CDR3 residues: CASSPDYGEQYF. The CDR3 region has the DNA TGTGCCAGCAGCCCTGACTACGGCGAGCAGTACTTC. The rearrangement joins TRBV11-2 to TRBJ2-7; D possibly corresponds to TRBD2 (5 bases). Per germline, CDR1 SGHAT and CDR2 FQNNGV. V shed 5 bases and J shed 6 bases, with 11 bases lying between them. The CDR3 consists of 12 residues.

The chain joins TRBV6-5 to TRBJ2-7; 8 bases map to TRBD2. The CDR3 is made up of 14 amino acids. CDR1 is MNHEY, CDR2 SVGAGI, per germline. The V segment lost 2 bases and the J segment 4 bases; nucleotides outside the gene matches: 4. DNA for the CDR3: TGTGCCAGCAGTTACGGCGCTAGCGGGTACGAGCAGTACTTC. Protein sequence: CASSYGASGYEQYF.

V is TRBV29-1 and J is TRBJ2-1; TRBD1 matches at 8 bases. The CDR3 runs 18 residues. The J segment lost 0 bases and the V segment lost 7 bases, leaving 17 bases of the junction unmatched. Germline lookup yields CDR1 SQVTM and CDR2 ANQGSEA. The CDR3 protein is CSATPRAGQGASYNEQFF. CDR3 bases: TGCAGCGCCACACCTAGGGCTGGGCAGGGGGCCTCCTACAATGAGCAGTTCTTC.

J is TRBJ1-5 and V is TRBV27, with 8 bases identical to TRBD1. V shed 6 bases and J 11 bases; nucleotides not matched to a gene: 12. The CDR3 sequence is 14 residues long. The V gene's germline CDR1 is MNHEY and CDR2 SMNVEV (reference sequence). The CDR3 DNA follows: TGTGCCAGCAGCGGACAGGGCACCTGGGAGGCCCAGCATTTT. Its protein product is CASSGQGTWEAQHF.

There are a few counts of this clone. The chain couples TRBV5-4 to TRBJ1-5; D is possibly TRBD1 (5 bases). The CDR3 runs 15 residues. V dropped 4 bases and J dropped 0 bases, with 11 bases sitting between them. The V gene's germline CDR1 is SGHNT and CDR2 YYREEE (reference sequence). The CDR3 bases are TGTGCCAGCAGCCTTGGCGGGGCTAGCAATCAGCCCCAGCATTTT. Encoded protein: CASSLGGASNQPQHF.

The V gene is TRBV18, the J gene TRBJ1-2, with 7 bases lining up with TRBD1. The junction had 13 bases not matched to a gene; V was cut back by 8 bases and J by 4 bases. From germline, CDR1 is KGHSH and CDR2 LQKENI. CDR3 length: 15 amino acids. The CDR3 nucleotides read TGTGCCAGCAAGGGGACAGACCCCTCCCTCTATGGCTACACCTTC. Translating it yields CASKGTDPSLYGYTF. The complete variable domain, with remaining parts taken from reference TRBV18 and TRBJ1-2, reads NAGVMQNPRHLVRRRGQEARLRCSPMKGHSHVYWYRQLPEEGLKFMVYLQKENIIDESGMPKERFSAEFPKEGPSILRIQQVVRGDSAAYFCASKGTDPSLYGYTFGSGTRLTVV.

The chain has TRBV29-1 and TRBJ1-4; a possible D gene is TRBD1 (5 bases). The CDR3 sequence is 13 residues long. CDR1 and CDR2 from the germline V gene are SQVTM and ANQGSEA. Trimming removed 4 bases at V and 7 bases at J, with 13 bases between. The CDR3 DNA is TGCAGCGTTGGTCTAGGGACCGGTGAAAAACTGTTTTTT. It specifies CSVGLGTGEKLFF.

This chain joins TRBV2 and TRBJ1-2; 8 bases fit TRBD1. From germline, CDR1 is SNHLY and CDR2 FYNNEI. The CDR3 consists of 13 residues. V was clipped by 6 bases and J by 3 bases; unmatched bases: 3. Here the CDR3 reads CASSQGADYGYTF. The CDR3 DNA reads TGTGCCAGCAGCCAGGGGGCAGACTATGGCTACACCTTC.

V usage is TRBV27 and J usage is TRBJ2-1; D unresolved. Between the trimmed V and J ends, which lost 2 bases and 9 bases, there was a span of 5 bases. The CDR3 has 11 amino acids. Germline V gene data show CDR1 as MNHEY and CDR2 as SMNVEV (reference sequence). The CDR3 protein is CASSLGREQFF. The CDR3 coding sequence is TGTGCCAGCAGTTTAGGGCGTGAGCAGTTCTTC.